This entry is about one TCR beta chain. Its target is not known. The data derive from a study of shared clonotypes between healthy human individuals. As for the study in general: The study drew on a couple of women and three men aged 18 to 49 as donors. CD4 naive cells filled three plates per donor, CD4 memory three, CD8 naive two and CD8 memory one.

The CDR3 consists of 18 residues. Study outcomes and limitations: Naive subsets generally exceeded memory subsets in estimated richness.

Over several immunoSEQ plates, each subset's genomic DNA was distributed in even portions. Here immunoSEQ multiplex PCR was the method, and the copy in TCRdb shows in-frame clones only, minus some. The sample shows about 700,000 clones, around 67% of them seen only once. What was sequenced was memory CD4+ T cells sorted from blood. Stated subset: CD45RA-negative fraction. This receptor was obtained from a woman in her twenties or thirties in good health. The chain is built from TRBV21-1 and TRBJ1-5; TRBD1, the table's D call, was not compared with the DNA. TRBV21-1 is tagged as a pseudogene. CDR3 sequence reads: CASSLRKFRDKRVQPQHF. CDR3 sequence (DNA): TGTGCCAGCAGCTTACGAAAGTTCCGGGACAAGAGAGTTCAGCCCCAGCATTTT.